The 8 T cell receptor beta chains given below trace back to one sample, sequenced in a study of beta chain features in type 1 diabetes. Study-wide results and caveats: In every one of the four CD4+ subsets, TCRB CDR3s were moderately but significantly shorter in Type 1 diabetes patients.

Expressed TCRB transcripts were sequenced because the isolated RNA had all been reverse transcribed beforehand. The data were produced by immunoSEQ multiplex PCR, yet TCRdb's version contains in-frame clones alone and is incomplete. Here the sample spans 250,000 or so clones, 20% being singletons. Their antigens remain unidentified. Material: naive CD4+ T cells from blood. Receptors were obtained from a woman aged 40-49 years with type 1 diabetes.

A few counts support this clone. The rearrangement uses TRBV6-4 and TRBJ1-1; D unclear. Germline V gene lookup returns CDR1 MRHNA and CDR2 SNTAGT. The CDR3 runs to 13 residues. Between the trimmed V and J ends, which lost 8 bases and 1 base, there was a span of 11 bases. The CDR3 sequence: CASRTAPNTEAFF. CDR3 nucleotide sequence: TGTGCCAGCCGTACAGCCCCGAACACTGAAGCTTTCTTT.

This clone showed up just a few times. The chain recombines TRBV7-9 with TRBJ2-1, with TRBD2 as a possible D gene (5 bases). V was pared by 3 bases and J by 0 bases, with 15 bases between. CDR3 length: 17 amino acids. The germline V gene encodes CDR1 SEHNR and CDR2 FQNEAQ (reference sequence). Here the CDR3 reads CASSFQPGLGSYNEQFF. The CDR3 DNA reads as TGTGCCAGCAGCTTTCAGCCTGGACTCGGCTCCTACAATGAGCAGTTCTTC.

This clone turned up a few times. Here the CDR3 DNA reads TGTGCCAGCGGGGAGCACGAGCAGTACTTC. Residues: CASGEHEQYF. The genes are TRBV2 and TRBJ2-7, with D perhaps matching TRBD2 (5 bases). The CDR3 has 10 amino acids. V was cut by 8 bases and J by 5 bases, with 7 bases left in between. The germline V gene encodes CDR1 SNHLY and CDR2 FYNNEI.

The V and J genes are TRBV29-1 and TRBJ1-1; a possible D gene is TRBD1 (6 bases). V was pared by 4 bases and J by 10 bases, with 13 bases between. This CDR3 spans 11 amino acids. Germline V CDR1 and CDR2: SQVTM, ANQGSEA. As DNA, the CDR3 is TGCAGCGTTGTCCTGACAGGTGCAGCTTTCTTT. This gives the protein CSVVLTGAAFF.

This clone was observed a handful of times. The chain carries TRBV30 and TRBJ1-2; D is unresolved. Germline CDR1 and CDR2: GTSNPN and SVGIG (reference sequence). Trimming took 2 bases from V and 2 from J, leaving 9 bases between them. The CDR3 is 13 amino acids. CDR3 nucleotide sequence: TGTGCCTGGAGTCTGTCGGAGAACTATGGCTACACCTTC. This sequence encodes CAWSLSENYGYTF.

The gene calls are TRBV25-1 and TRBJ2-3; 7 bases agree with TRBD1. Trimming cost V 6 bases and J 3 bases; bases outside gene matches: 3. The CDR3 has 13 residues. CDR1 and CDR2 (germline): MGHDK, SYGVNS. CDR3 nucleotide sequence: TGTGCCAGCAGCCGACAGGGAACAGATACGCAGTATTTT. This sequence encodes CASSRQGTDTQYF.

The chain has TRBV19 and TRBJ1-2, with TRBD1 matching over 7 bases. The J segment lost 3 bases and the V segment lost 5 bases, leaving 3 bases of the junction unmatched. The CDR3 length is 13 residues. CDR1 and CDR2 from the germline V gene are LNHDA and SQIVND (reference sequence). CDR3 sequence reads: CASSPTGDYGYTF. CDR3 in DNA: TGTGCCAGTAGTCCTACAGGGGACTATGGCTACACCTTC.

This clone was observed a few times. The chain couples TRBV5-1 to TRBJ2-5, with 9 bases matching TRBD1. This CDR3 spans 15 amino acids. The V segment lost 2 bases and the J segment 5 bases; nucleotides outside the gene matches: 7. Germline CDR1 and CDR2: SGHRS and YFSETQ. CDR3 loop: CASSLAGQGSETQYF. DNA for the CDR3: TGCGCCAGCAGCTTAGCGGGACAGGGATCGGAGACCCAGTACTTC.